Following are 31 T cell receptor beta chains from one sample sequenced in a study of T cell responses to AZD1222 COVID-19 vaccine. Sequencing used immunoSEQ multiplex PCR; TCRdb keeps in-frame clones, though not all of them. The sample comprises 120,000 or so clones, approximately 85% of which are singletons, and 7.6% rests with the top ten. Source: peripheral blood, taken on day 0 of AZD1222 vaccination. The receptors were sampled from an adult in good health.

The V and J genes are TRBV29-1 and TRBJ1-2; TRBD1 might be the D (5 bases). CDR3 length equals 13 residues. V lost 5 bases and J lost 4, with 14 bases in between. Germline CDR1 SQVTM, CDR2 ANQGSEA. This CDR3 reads CSVSSGAGYGYTF. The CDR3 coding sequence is TGCAGCGTTAGTAGCGGGGCGGGCTATGGCTACACCTTC.

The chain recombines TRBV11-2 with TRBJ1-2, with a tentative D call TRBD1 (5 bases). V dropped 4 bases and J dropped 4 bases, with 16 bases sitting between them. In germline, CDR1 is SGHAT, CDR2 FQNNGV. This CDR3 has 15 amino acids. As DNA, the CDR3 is TGTGCCAGCAGCTCCTCCCTCGGACACCTCTATGGCTACACCTTC. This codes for CASSSSLGHLYGYTF.

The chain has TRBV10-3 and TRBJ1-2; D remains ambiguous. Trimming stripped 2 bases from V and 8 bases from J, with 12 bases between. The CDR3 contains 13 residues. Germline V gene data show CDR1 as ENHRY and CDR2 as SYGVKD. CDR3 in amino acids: CAISEARVSGYTF. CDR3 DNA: TGTGCCATCAGTGAGGCCCGGGTCTCCGGCTACACCTTC.

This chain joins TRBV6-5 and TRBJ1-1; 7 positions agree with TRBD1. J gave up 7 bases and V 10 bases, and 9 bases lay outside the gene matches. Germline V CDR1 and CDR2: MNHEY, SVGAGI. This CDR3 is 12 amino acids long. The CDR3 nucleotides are TGTGCCACTCAGGGGGTTCGGAATGAAGCTTTCTTT. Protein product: CATQGVRNEAFF.

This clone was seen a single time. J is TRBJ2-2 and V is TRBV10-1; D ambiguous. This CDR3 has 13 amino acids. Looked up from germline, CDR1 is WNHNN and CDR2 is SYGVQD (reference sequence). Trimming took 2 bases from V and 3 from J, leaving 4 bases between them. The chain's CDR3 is CASSERYTGELFF. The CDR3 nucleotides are TGCGCCAGCAGTGAGCGGTACACCGGGGAGCTGTTTTTT.

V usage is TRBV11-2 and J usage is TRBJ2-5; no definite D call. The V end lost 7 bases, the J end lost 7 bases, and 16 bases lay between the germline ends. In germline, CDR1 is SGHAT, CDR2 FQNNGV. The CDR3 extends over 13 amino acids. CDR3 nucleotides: TGTGCCAGCACCACCTCAGGTTTCGCGACCCAGTACTTC. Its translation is CASTTSGFATQYF.

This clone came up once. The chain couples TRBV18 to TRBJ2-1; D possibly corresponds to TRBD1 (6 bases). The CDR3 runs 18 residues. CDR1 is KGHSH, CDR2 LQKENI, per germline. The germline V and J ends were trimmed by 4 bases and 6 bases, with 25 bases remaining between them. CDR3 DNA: TGTGCCAGCTCACTCCTACAGGGTGTAAATCCATTGGGCAATGAGCAGTTCTTC. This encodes CASSLLQGVNPLGNEQFF.

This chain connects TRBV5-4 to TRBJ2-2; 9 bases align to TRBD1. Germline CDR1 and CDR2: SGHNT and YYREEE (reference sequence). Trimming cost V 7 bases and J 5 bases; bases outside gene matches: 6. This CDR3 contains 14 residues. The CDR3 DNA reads TGTGCCAGCTACCGGGACAGGGAGACCGGGGAGCTGTTTTTT. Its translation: CASYRDRETGELFF.

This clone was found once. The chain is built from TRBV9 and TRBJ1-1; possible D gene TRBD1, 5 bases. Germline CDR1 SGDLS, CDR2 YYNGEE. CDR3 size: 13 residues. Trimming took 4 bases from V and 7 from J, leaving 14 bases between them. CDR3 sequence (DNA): TGTGCCAGCAGCCCACAAGGGGATGGTGAAGCTTTCTTT. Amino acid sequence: CASSPQGDGEAFF.

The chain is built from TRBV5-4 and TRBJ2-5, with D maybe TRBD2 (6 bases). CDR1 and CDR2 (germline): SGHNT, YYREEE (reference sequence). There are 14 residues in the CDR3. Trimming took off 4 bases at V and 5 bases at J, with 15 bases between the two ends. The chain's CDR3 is CASSVTSGFETQYF. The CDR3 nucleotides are TGTGCCAGCAGCGTGACCAGCGGGTTTGAGACCCAGTACTTC. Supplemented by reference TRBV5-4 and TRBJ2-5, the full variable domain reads ETGVTQSPTHLIKTRGQQVTLRCSSQSGHNTVSWYQQALGQGPQFIFQYYREEENGRGNFPPRFSGLQFPNYSSELNVNALELDDSALYLCASSVTSGFETQYFGPGTRLLVL.

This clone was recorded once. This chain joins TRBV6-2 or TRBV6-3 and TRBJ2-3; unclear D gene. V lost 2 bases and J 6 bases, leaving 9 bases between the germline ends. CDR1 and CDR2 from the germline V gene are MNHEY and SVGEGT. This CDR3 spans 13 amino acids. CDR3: CASSYGRFDTQYF. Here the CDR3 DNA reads TGTGCCAGCAGTTACGGCAGGTTCGATACGCAGTATTTT.

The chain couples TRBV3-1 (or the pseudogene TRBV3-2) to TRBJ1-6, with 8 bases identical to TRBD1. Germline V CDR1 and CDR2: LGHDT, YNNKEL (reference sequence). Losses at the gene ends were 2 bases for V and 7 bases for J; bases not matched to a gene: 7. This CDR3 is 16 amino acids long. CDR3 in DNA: TGTGCCAGCAGCCAAAAGACAGGGGCGGACAATTCACCCCTCCACTTT. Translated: CASSQKTGADNSPLHF.

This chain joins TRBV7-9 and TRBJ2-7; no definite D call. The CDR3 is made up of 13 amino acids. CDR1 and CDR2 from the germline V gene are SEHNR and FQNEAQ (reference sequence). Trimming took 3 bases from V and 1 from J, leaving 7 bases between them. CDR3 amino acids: CASSFGQSYEQYF. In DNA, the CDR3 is TGTGCCAGCAGCTTCGGGCAGTCCTACGAGCAGTACTTC.

CDR3 amino acids: CARELQVGARTNEQYF. CDR3 DNA sequence: TGTGCCAGAGAGTTACAGGTAGGCGCCCGTACAAACGAGCAGTACTTC. The chain couples TRBV2 to TRBJ2-7; a weak D match, TRBD1 (5 bases). Looked up from germline, CDR1 is SNHLY and CDR2 is FYNNEI. This CDR3 region has 16 residues. V was trimmed by 9 bases and J by 5 bases, leaving 26 bases between them.

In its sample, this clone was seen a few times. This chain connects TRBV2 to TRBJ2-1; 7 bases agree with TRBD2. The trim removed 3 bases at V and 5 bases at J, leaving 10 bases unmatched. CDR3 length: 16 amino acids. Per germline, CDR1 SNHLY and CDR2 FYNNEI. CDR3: CASSDPGLSGHNEQFF. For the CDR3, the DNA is TGTGCCAGCAGTGACCCGGGACTAAGCGGGCACAATGAGCAGTTCTTC.

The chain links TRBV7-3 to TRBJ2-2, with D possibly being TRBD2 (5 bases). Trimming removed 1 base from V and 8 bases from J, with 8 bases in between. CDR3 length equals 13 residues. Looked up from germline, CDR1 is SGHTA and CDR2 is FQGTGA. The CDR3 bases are TGTGCCAGCAGCTTAAAGAGGGAGGGGGAGCTGTTTTTT. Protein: CASSLKREGELFF.

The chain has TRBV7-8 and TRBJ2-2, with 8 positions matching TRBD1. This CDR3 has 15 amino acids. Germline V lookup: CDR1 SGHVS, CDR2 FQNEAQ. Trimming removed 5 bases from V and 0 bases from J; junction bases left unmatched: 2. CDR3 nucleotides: TGTGCCAGCAGCCCGGACAGGGCGAACACCGGGGAGCTGTTTTTT. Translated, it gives CASSPDRANTGELFF.

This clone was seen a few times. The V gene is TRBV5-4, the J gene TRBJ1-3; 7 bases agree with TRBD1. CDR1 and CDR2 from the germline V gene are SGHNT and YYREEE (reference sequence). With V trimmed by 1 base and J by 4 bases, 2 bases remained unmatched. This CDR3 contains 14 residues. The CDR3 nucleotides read TGTGCCAGCAGCTTGAGAGGGGGCGGAAACACCATATATTTT. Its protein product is CASSLRGGGNTIYF.

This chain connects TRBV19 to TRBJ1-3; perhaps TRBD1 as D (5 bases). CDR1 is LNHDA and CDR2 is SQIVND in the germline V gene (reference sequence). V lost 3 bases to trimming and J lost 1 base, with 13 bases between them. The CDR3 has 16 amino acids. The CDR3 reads CASSMGPSRSGNTIYF. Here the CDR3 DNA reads TGTGCCAGTAGTATGGGGCCCTCACGGTCTGGAAACACCATATATTTT.

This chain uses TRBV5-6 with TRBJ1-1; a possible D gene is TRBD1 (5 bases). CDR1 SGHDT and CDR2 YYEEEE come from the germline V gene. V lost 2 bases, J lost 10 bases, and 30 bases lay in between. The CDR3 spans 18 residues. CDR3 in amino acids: CASSFFAPRERRYRGAFF. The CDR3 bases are TGTGCCAGCAGCTTCTTTGCCCCCAGGGAACGTCGCTATCGTGGAGCTTTCTTT. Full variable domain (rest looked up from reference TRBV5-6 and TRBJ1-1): DAGVTQSPTHLIKTRGQQVTLRCSPKSGHDTVSWYQQALGQGPQFIFQYYEEEERQRGNFPDRFSGHQFPNYSSELNVNALLLGDSALYLCASSFFAPRERRYRGAFFGQGTRLTVV.

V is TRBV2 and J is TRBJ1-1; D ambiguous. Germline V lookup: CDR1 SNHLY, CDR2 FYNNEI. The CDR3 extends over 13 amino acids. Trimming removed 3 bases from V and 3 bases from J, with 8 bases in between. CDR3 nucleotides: TGTGCCAGCAGTGAGTTACGGTACACTGAAGCTTTCTTT. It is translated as CASSELRYTEAFF. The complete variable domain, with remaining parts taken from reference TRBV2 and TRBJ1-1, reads EPEVTQTPSHQVTQMGQEVILRCVPISNHLYFYWYRQILGQKVEFLVSFYNNEISEKSEIFDDQFSVERPDGSNFTLKIRSTKLEDSAMYFCASSELRYTEAFFGQGTRLTVV.

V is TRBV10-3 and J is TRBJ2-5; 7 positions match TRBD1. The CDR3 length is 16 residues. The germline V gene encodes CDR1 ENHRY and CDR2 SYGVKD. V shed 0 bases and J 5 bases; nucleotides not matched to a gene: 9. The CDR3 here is CAISESVGSRGETQYF. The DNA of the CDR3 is TGTGCCATCAGTGAGTCAGTTGGAAGCAGGGGGGAGACCCAGTACTTC.

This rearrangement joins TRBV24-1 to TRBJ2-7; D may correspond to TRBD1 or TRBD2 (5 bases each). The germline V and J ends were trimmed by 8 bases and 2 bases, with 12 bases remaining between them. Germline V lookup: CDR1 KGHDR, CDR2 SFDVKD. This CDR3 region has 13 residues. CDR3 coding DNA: TGTGCCACCATGAGGTGGGGACCCTACGAGCAGTACTTC. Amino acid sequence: CATMRWGPYEQYF.

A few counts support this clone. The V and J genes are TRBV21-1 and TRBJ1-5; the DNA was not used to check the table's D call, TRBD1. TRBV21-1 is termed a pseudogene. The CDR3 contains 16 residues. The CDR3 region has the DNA TGTGCCAGCAGCAAATTGCAGGGGAAGAACAATCAGCCCCAGCATTTT. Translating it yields CASSKLQGKNNQPQHF.

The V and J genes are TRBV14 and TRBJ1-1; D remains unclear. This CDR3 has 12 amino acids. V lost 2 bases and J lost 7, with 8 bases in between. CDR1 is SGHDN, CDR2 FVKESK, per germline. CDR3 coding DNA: TGTGCCAGCAGCCAAAACGCGCGTGAAGCTTTCTTT. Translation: CASSQNAREAFF.

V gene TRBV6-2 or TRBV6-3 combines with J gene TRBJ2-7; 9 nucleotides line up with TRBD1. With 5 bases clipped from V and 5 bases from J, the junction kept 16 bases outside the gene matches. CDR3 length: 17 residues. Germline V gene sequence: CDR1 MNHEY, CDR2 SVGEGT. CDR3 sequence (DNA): TGTGCCAGCAGTCCCCTGGGGCTGGGACAGGGACGACACGAGCAGTACTTC. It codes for CASSPLGLGQGRHEQYF.

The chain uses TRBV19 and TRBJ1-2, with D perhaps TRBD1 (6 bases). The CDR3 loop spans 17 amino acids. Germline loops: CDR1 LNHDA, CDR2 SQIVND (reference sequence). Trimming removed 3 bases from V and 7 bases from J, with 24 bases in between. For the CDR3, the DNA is TGTGCCAGTAGTATTCATGGGACACTGGGGATTCTATCTGGCTACACCTTC. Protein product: CASSIHGTLGILSGYTF.

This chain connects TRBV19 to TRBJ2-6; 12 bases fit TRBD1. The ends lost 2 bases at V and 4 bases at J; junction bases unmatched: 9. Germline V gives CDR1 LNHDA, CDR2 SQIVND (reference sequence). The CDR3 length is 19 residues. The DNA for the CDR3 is TGTGCCAGTAGTATATTTGGGGACAGGGGGCTCTCCGGGGCCAACGTCCTGACTTTC. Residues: CASSIFGDRGLSGANVLTF.

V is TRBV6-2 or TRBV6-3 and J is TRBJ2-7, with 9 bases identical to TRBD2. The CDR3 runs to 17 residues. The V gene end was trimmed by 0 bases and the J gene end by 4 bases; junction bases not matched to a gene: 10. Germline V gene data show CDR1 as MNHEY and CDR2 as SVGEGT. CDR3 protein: CASSYSLPAGGIYEQYF. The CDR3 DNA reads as TGTGCCAGCAGTTACTCCTTGCCAGCGGGAGGAATTTACGAGCAGTACTTC.

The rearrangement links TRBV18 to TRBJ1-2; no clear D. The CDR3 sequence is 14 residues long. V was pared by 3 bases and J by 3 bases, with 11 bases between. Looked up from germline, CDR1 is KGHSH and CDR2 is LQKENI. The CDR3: CASSPVWGYYGYTF. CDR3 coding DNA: TGTGCCAGCTCACCTGTTTGGGGATACTATGGCTACACCTTC.

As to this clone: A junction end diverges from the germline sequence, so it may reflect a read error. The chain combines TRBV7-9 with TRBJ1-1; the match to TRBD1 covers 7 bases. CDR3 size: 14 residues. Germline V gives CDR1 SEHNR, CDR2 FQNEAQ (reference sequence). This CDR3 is CASSSEGTAIKVSF. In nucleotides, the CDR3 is TGTGCCAGCAGCTCAGAAGGGACAGCCATAAAGGTCTCCTTT.